This T cell receptor beta chain is from a study of blood T cell repertoires in COVID-19. Across the study: The samples span acute and convalescent COVID-19 from the United States, Italy and Spain. PBMCs, B-cell-depleted T cells, or T cells were the source of the cDNA or gDNA that made up the material.

The authors' processing: The authors estimated nucleated cell counts from reference gene primer amplification. Data came from immunoSEQ multiplex PCR; TCRdb stores just in-frame clones and leaves some out. From that table come the V and J calls and clone size; the DNA was used to work out D and trimming. Of fewer than 80,000 clones listed, roughly 86% are singletons. V was shortened by 4 bases and J by 3 bases, with 12 bases between the two germline ends. Germline V gives CDR1 SQVTM, CDR2 ANQGSEA. The CDR3 is 13 residues long. The chain links TRBV29-1 to TRBJ1-2; possibly TRBD1 for D (5 bases). The source is a woman in her fifties or sixties with active or convalescent COVID-19. The sample was peripheral blood. The CDR3 loop reads CSVGQGMDYGYTF. CDR3 DNA sequence: TGCAGCGTTGGCCAGGGTATGGACTATGGCTACACCTTC.